This section outlines one TCR beta chain sequence together with its context. The antigen is unknown. The PCR was carried out with 60 Vbeta primers and 13 Jbeta primers. Methods used by the authors: A follow-up analysis tallied around 80 million unique TCR beta chains, about 11 million shared. The repertoire was sequenced with immunoSEQ multiplex PCR; TCRdb's copy has only in-frame clones and lacks some. V and J calls and clone size follow that table, whereas D and trimming were derived from the DNA. The repertoire holds under 150,000 clones, with over 75% as singletons. These data are taken from a study of cytomegalovirus exposure and HLA in healthy donors. General study points: What a later analysis showed was that several of the most significant clusters appeared linked to common viral pathogens. CMV serostatus was the sole immune exposure information available.

CDR1 and CDR2 from the germline V gene are ENHRY and SYGVKD. The CDR3 has 14 amino acids. V shed 9 bases and J shed 3 bases, with 15 bases lying between them. Sequenced input: PBMCs. This clonotype was obtained from a male donor in good health and CMV-seronegative. The chain carries TRBV10-3 and TRBJ1-5, with a possible D match to TRBD1 (6 bases). The CDR3 region has the DNA TGTGCCATTTCCACACAGGGTAACAATCAGCCCCAGCATTTT. Amino acids: CAISTQGNNQPQHF.